This T cell receptor (beta chain) came from a study of technical replicates of blood from four donors. Germline loops: CDR1 MDHEN, CDR2 SYDVKM. V shed 7 bases and J shed 1 base, with 13 bases lying between them. This CDR3 spans 14 amino acids. The repertoire was sequenced with immunoSEQ multiplex PCR; TCRdb's copy has only in-frame clones and lacks some. The sample includes tens of thousands of clones, about 90% of them seen just once. The TCR sequence derives from a human donor in good health. V gene TRBV28 combines with J gene TRBJ1-1, with TRBD1 as a possible D gene (6 bases). The sequencing sample was made of T cells isolated from PBMCs. The CDR3, as DNA: TGTGCCAGCACCGAGGGACAACAGAACACTGAAGCTTTCTTT. This encodes CASTEGQQNTEAFF. Drawing the rest from reference TRBV28 and TRBJ1-1, the complete variable domain is DVKVTQSSRYLVKRTGEKVFLECVQDMDHENMFWYRQDPGLGLRLIYFSYDVKMKEKGDIPEGYSVSREKKERFSLILESASTNQTSMYLCASTEGQQNTEAFFGQGTRLTVV.